This TCR beta chain was sequenced in a study of cytomegalovirus exposure and HLA in healthy donors. Study-wide results and caveats: Most subjects' HLA-A and HLA-B alleles were reportedly predicted from TCR beta sequences. Within the data, a cluster of highly shared sequence variants was likely a sequencing artifact. Serostatus for CMV was the only available immune exposure information. A later analysis linked a missense DCLRE1C variant to TCR beta V- and J-gene trimming.

A remark on this clone: Its antigen is undetermined.

In the PCR, 60 Vbeta and 13 Jbeta primers were used. TCRdb's table, derived via immunoSEQ multiplex PCR, lists solely in-frame clones and lacks some. The sample shows 180,000 or so clones, 82% of them seen only once. Per germline, CDR1 SGHTA and CDR2 FQGTGA. The V end was cut by 0 bases, the J end by 1 base, with 17 bases between. This CDR3 has 18 amino acids. The specimen sequenced was PBMCs. The TCR originated in a man aged 40-49 years in good health and CMV-seronegative. The rearrangement links TRBV7-3 to TRBJ2-3; the D gene is possibly TRBD2 (5 bases). The CDR3 loop is CASSLTGMKDFGTDTQYF. The CDR3 DNA follows: TGTGCCAGCAGCTTAACGGGAATGAAGGACTTCGGCACAGATACGCAGTATTTT.